Listed below are T cell receptor beta chains from one sample, sequenced in a study of blood T cell repertoires in COVID-19. TCRdb's copy holds only in-frame clones and misses some; the assay was immunoSEQ multiplex PCR. The repertoire consists of some 250,000 clones, with 65% to 90% occurring once and the leading ten covering 2.5% to 3%. The sequenced sample was peripheral blood. All receptors derive from a woman aged 55-75 years with active or convalescent COVID-19. CDR3s include the opening cysteine and the closing phenylalanine or tryptophan. The D gene is left open where the match is weak. Some rows mark clone size as missing; the rest say once, few, many or name a class of expanded clone.

d_call j_call clone_size v_call cdr3_aa cdr3_nt
- TRBJ2-2 - TRBV19 CASSIESDTGELFF TGTGCCAGTAGTATAGAGTCAGACACCGGGGAGCTGTTTTTT
- TRBJ2-4 - TRBV29-1 CSVGGVLAKNIQYF TGCAGCGTTGGCGGGGTCTTAGCCAAAAACATTCAGTACTTC
TRBD2 TRBJ2-4 - TRBV2 CASTEGWGLAGKNIQYF TGTGCCAGCACCGAGGGGTGGGGACTAGCGGGGAAAAACATTCAGTACTTC
- TRBJ2-7 few TRBV11-1 CASSFETYEQYF TGTGCCAGCAGCTTCGAGACCTACGAGCAGTACTTC
- TRBJ1-3 once TRBV7-8 CASSLGSRDRNTIYF TGTGCCAGCAGCTTAGGCTCCAGGGATAGAAACACCATATATTTT
- TRBJ1-1 few TRBV12-3/TRBV12-4 CASSSTAEAFF TGTGCCAGCAGTTCCACGGCTGAAGCTTTCTTT
- TRBJ2-7 - TRBV30 CAWSPTLAYEQYF TGTGCCTGGAGTCCCACTCTGGCCTACGAGCAGTACTTC
TRBD1 TRBJ2-1 - TRBV19 CASSMGRGRDNEQFF TGTGCCAGTAGTATGGGCAGGGGGCGCGACAATGAGCAGTTCTTC
- TRBJ2-2 many TRBV27 CASSLGGPGELFF TGTGCCAGCAGTCTGGGGGGTCCCGGGGAGCTGTTTTTT
TRBD2 TRBJ2-2 - TRBV30 CAWGTSGGAGTGELFF TGTGCCTGGGGGACTAGCGGGGGGGCAGGCACCGGGGAGCTGTTTTTT
TRBD2 TRBJ2-3 - TRBV15 CATSREGGGAVDTQYF TGTGCCACCAGCAGAGAGGGCGGGGGGGCAGTAGATACGCAGTATTTT
- TRBJ2-7 once TRBV5-1 CASSSSPQLHEQYF TGCGCCAGCAGCTCCAGCCCACAGCTGCACGAGCAGTACTTC
TRBD2 TRBJ2-1 few TRBV3-1/TRBV3-2 CASSQASGGPVGEQFF TGTGCCAGCAGCCAAGCCAGCGGGGGGCCTGTGGGTGAGCAGTTCTTC
TRBD1 TRBJ1-6 - TRBV19 CASSPDRGRDSPLHF TGTGCCAGTAGTCCCGACAGGGGACGGGACTCACCCCTCCACTTT
- TRBJ1-1 once TRBV24-1 CATSDPKIAEAFF TGTGCCACCAGTGATCCTAAAATCGCTGAAGCTTTCTTT